The sequence of this T cell receptor (beta chain) was determined in a study of T cells expressing NK-cell markers. On the study more broadly: HCMV seropositivity marked most of the eight sequenced donors; one was seronegative.

CDR3 length: 17 amino acids. Germline CDR1 LGHDT, CDR2 YNNKEL (reference sequence). To note about this clonotype: As yet, its antigen is unknown.

General study findings and limits: About six donors showed dominant NKG2C+ clonotypes comprising roughly 1.0-7.5% of their CD8+ T cells. HCMV specificity was not established for the expanded NKG2C+ T cell clones. A few donors' CD3+CD56-NKG2C+ cells were dominated by the same clonotypes.

TCRdb re-called the 5' RACE reads and shows each CDR3 protein once, DNA omitted. The sample table includes roughly 280,000 distinct CDR3 sequences. Sequenced input: blood T cells: a sorted CD56 or NKG2C T cell subset, CD4+ or CD8+ T cells, or bulk PBMC T cells (not recorded which). The gene calls are TRBV3-1 and TRBJ2-3. This clonotype was sampled from a young man in good health. The CDR3 loop is CASSQDLVLASTDTQYF.